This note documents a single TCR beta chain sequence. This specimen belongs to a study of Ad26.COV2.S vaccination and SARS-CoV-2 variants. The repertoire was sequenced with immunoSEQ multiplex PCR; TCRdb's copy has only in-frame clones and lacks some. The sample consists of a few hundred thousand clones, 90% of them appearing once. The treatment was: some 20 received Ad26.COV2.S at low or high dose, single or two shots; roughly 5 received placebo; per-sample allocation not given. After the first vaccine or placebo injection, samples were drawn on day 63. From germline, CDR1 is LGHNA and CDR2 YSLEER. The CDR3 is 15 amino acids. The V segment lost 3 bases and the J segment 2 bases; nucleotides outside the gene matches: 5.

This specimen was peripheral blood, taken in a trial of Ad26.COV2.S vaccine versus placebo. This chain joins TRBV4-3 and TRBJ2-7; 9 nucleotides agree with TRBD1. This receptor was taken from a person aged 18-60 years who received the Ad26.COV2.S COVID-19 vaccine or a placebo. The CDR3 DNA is TGCGCCAGCAGCCACACAGGGGGCAAAACCTACGAGCAGTACTTC. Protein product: CASSHTGGKTYEQYF.